This T cell receptor beta chain came from a study of monozygotic twins with inflammatory bowel disease. Study-wide findings and caveats: In these data, no single strong IBD-associated signal or clonotype received support.

Notes on this clonotype: The antigen remains undetermined.

With eight separate reactions per sample, the authors made cDNA. The UMIs carried a 6-nucleotide sample barcode, and they were added by template switching. From its re-call of the 5' RACE reads, TCRdb lists each CDR3 protein once, without DNA. Recorded here are fewer than 450,000 distinct CDR3 sequences; the top ten clones represent 2.6%. The CDR3 length is 17 residues. Germline lookup yields CDR1 SGHRS and CDR2 YFSETQ. V is TRBV5-1 and J is TRBJ1-6; without DNA, the TCRdb call of TRBD1 cannot be checked. This TCR was recovered from a human donor with ulcerative colitis or Crohn's disease, or a healthy co-twin of an affected twin (not recorded which). Sequencing input: blood. The chain's CDR3 is CASSLAFGDRVNSPLHF.